The clone carrying this TCR beta chain was detected ten times or more. Documented time point: sample taken at primary tumor resection. A unique molecular identifier was carried by every single TCR cDNA molecule. TCRdb re-analysed the 5' RACE reads in MiXCR, keeping a single row per CDR3 protein. The top ten hold over 11% of the sample, which has around 26,000 distinct CDR3 sequences, about 7% seen once. The data originate from a study of spatial heterogeneity in lung cancer. Trimming left V 2 bases short and J 1 base short, with 11 bases between. The germline CDR1 and CDR2 sequences are MNHEY and SMNVEV (reference sequence). This CDR3 contains 15 residues.

The gene calls are TRBV27 and TRBJ1-1; the D gene is possibly TRBD1 (5 bases). The source was PBMCs, collected at surgery. The sequence derives from a male donor with early-stage non-small cell lung cancer. CDR3 DNA: TGTGCCAGCAGTTTAGGGGGAAGTCGGAACACTGAAGCTTTCTTT. This gives the protein CASSLGGSRNTEAFF.